One sample yielded the 13 T cell receptor beta chains listed below, sequenced in a study of OX40 agonist ivuxolimab in advanced cancers. The protocol was immunoSEQ multiplex PCR, while the TCRdb copy is restricted to in-frame clones and leaves out a portion. The sample has some 63,000 clones, about 90% seen once. Material: CD4+ or CD8+ T cells sorted from blood, obtained in a trial of the OX40 agonist ivuxolimab. Receptors were obtained from an adult with an advanced solid tumor such as melanoma, head and neck, liver or kidney cancer.

Only a few counts were recorded for this clone. The rearrangement uses TRBV9 and TRBJ2-6; tentatively, D is TRBD1 (6 bases). V dropped 7 bases and J dropped 2 bases, with 10 bases sitting between them. The CDR3 covers 14 residues. Looked up from germline, CDR1 is SGDLS and CDR2 is YYNGEE. The CDR3 bases are TGTGCCAGCGGCCCAGGGGCTGGGGCCAACGTCCTGACTTTC. It is translated as CASGPGAGANVLTF.

Only one count was recorded for this clone. This chain joins TRBV18 and TRBJ2-1; D gene unclear. The V gene lost 3 bases and the J gene lost 8 bases, with 14 bases spanning the gap. This CDR3 is built from 14 residues. CDR1 is KGHSH, CDR2 LQKENI, per germline. For the CDR3, the DNA is TGTGCCAGCTCACCTCCGGCAGTCCGGGATGAGCAGTTCTTC. Translated, it gives CASSPPAVRDEQFF. Using reference TRBV18 and TRBJ2-1 for the parts outside the CDR3, the full variable domain is NAGVMQNPRHLVRRRGQEARLRCSPMKGHSHVYWYRQLPEEGLKFMVYLQKENIIDESGMPKERFSAEFPKEGPSILRIQQVVRGDSAAYFCASSPPAVRDEQFFGPGTRLTVL.

The chain couples TRBV1 to TRBJ2-1; no check of the table's D call, TRBD2, against the DNA was made. TRBV1 is tagged as a pseudogene. The CDR3 is made up of 12 amino acids. The chain's CDR3 is CTSLFGGDEQFF. Here the CDR3 DNA reads TGCACCAGCCTGTTCGGTGGTGATGAGCAGTTCTTC.

The chain carries TRBV11-2 and TRBJ1-3, with a possible D match to TRBD1 (6 bases). Germline V CDR1 and CDR2: SGHAT, FQNNGV. The V and J ends lost 5 bases and 0 bases respectively, with 8 bases between them. This CDR3 comprises 14 residues. The CDR3 reads CASSRDISGNTIYF. CDR3 DNA: TGTGCCAGCAGCCGGGACATCTCTGGAAACACCATATATTTT.

CDR3 in DNA: TGTGCCACTTATAAGGGGGGCTCTGGAAACACCATATATTTT. It is translated as CATYKGGSGNTIYF. The chain recombines TRBV28 with TRBJ1-3; a weak D match, TRBD1 (6 bases). V was pared by 10 bases and J by 0 bases, with 13 bases between. CDR3 length equals 14 residues. Per the germline V gene, CDR1 is MDHEN and CDR2 is SYDVKM.

This clone was observed a few times. The chain recombines TRBV6-6 with TRBJ2-2, with 10 bases lining up with TRBD2. Germline-derived CDR1 and CDR2 are MNHNY and SVGAGI (reference sequence). This CDR3 has 15 amino acids. V lost 3 bases, J lost 4 bases, and 2 bases stayed unmatched. This chain's CDR3 is CASSYKRGGTGELFF. Written as DNA, the CDR3 is TGTGCCAGCAGTTATAAGCGGGGGGGCACCGGGGAGCTGTTTTTT.

This clone has only one observation. J is TRBJ1-3 and V is TRBV5-1, with D perhaps matching TRBD1 (5 bases). Germline CDR1 reads SGHRS; CDR2 reads YFSETQ. Between the trimmed V and J ends, which lost 4 bases and 11 bases, there was a span of 16 bases. The CDR3 runs to 13 residues. The chain's CDR3 is CASSPGTTGPIYF. CDR3 bases: TGCGCCAGCAGCCCCGGGACTACCGGCCCCATATATTTT.

This clone is classed as medium-sized (0.01 to 0.1%). This chain connects TRBV9 to TRBJ1-6; D is unresolved. Germline V gene sequence: CDR1 SGDLS, CDR2 YYNGEE. The CDR3 contains 16 residues. V lost 2 bases to trimming and J lost 0 bases, with 9 bases between them. CDR3 nucleotide sequence: TGTGCCAGCAGCGTTCAGGCGAGCTCCTATAATTCACCCCTCCACTTT. Its protein is CASSVQASSYNSPLHF.

This sequence joins TRBV29-1 and TRBJ1-4; the D gene is possibly TRBD1 (6 bases). The CDR3 length is 14 residues. Trimming left V 4 bases short and J 4 bases short, with 13 bases between. Germline loops: CDR1 SQVTM, CDR2 ANQGSEA. The CDR3 nucleotides are TGCAGCGTTGGGCAGGGGAACTTTAATGAAAAACTGTTTTTT. Its protein is CSVGQGNFNEKLFF.

This chain links TRBV6-1 with TRBJ2-7; TRBD1 agrees at 7 bases. Per germline, CDR1 MNHNS and CDR2 SASEGT. The V segment lost 10 bases and the J segment 2 bases; nucleotides outside the gene matches: 11. CDR3 length equals 14 residues. The CDR3 protein is CATRLNRGPYEQYF. CDR3 DNA: TGTGCCACCCGACTGAACAGGGGACCCTACGAGCAGTACTTC.

The chain links TRBV6-5 to TRBJ1-2; TRBD1 is a possible D gene (6 bases). This CDR3 comprises 14 residues. The germline V gene has CDR1 MNHEY and CDR2 SVGAGI. Trimming left V 6 bases short and J 5 bases short, with 16 bases between. CDR3 DNA: TGTGCCAGCAGCCCGAACAGGGCATCATATGGCTACACCTTC. Encoded protein: CASSPNRASYGYTF.

The chain carries TRBV6-5 and TRBJ1-1; D remains ambiguous. V dropped 3 bases and J dropped 0 bases, with 8 bases sitting between them. The CDR3 loop spans 14 amino acids. The germline V gene encodes CDR1 MNHEY and CDR2 SVGAGI. The CDR3 is CASSYKGLNTEAFF. Written as DNA, the CDR3 is TGTGCCAGCAGTTATAAGGGTTTGAACACTGAAGCTTTCTTT.

This clone was detected only a few times. The rearrangement uses TRBV6-1 and TRBJ1-2; perhaps TRBD1 as D (5 bases). CDR1 is MNHNS and CDR2 is SASEGT in the germline V gene. Trimming shortened V by 3 bases and J by 11 bases, and 22 bases separated the two germline ends. This CDR3 is 15 amino acids long. As DNA, the CDR3 is TGTGCCAGCAGTGATACAAGAGACCCAGGGCGAAGGTACACCTTC. Encoded protein: CASSDTRDPGRRYTF.